Shown below are 4 T cell receptor beta chains from a single sample sequenced in a study of blood T cells in healthy people across ages (dated by TCRdb to between 2015 and 2016). Library preparation was by 5' RACE. Sequencing was performed on an Illumina HiSeq 2500. A second PCR of 7 to 11 cycles was performed with a sample-barcoded 5' primer and a J-beta primer mix. The public reads were reanalyzed by TCRdb: fastp trimming at Q25, MiXCR alignment, in-frame beta chains only. Each CDR3 protein appears once, grouped with its most common genes and DNA. Recorded for this sample are about 650,000 distinct CDR3 sequences; roughly half of them occurred a single time. The ten largest clones represent around an eighth of the sample. The specimen sequenced was blood. Receptor source: a woman aged 80 or older in good health.

In DNA form, the CDR3 reads TGTGCCAGCAGAAGGGACCTCACAGATACGCAGTATTTT. Translation: CASRRDLTDTQYF. The chain recombines TRBV7-6 with TRBJ2-3; either TRBD1 or TRBD2 may supply D (5 bases each). The CDR3 consists of 13 residues. Germline V gene lookup returns CDR1 SGHVS and CDR2 FNYEAQ. V gave up 6 bases and J gave up 2 bases, with 9 bases separating them. Using reference TRBV7-6 and TRBJ2-3 for the parts outside the CDR3, the full variable domain is GAGVSQSPRYKVTKRGQDVALRCDPISGHVSLYWYRQALGQGPEFLTYFNYEAQQDKSGLPNDRFSAERPEGSISTLTIQRTEQRDSAMYRCASRRDLTDTQYFGPGTRLTVL.

This clonotype was counted many times. The rearrangement joins TRBV6-6 to TRBJ2-5; 10 nucleotides line up with TRBD2. Trimming at V came to 0 bases and at J to 6 bases, leaving 7 bases not matched to a gene. The CDR3 runs 16 residues. CDR1 and CDR2 from the germline V gene are MNHNY and SVGAGI (reference sequence). The DNA for the CDR3 is TGTGCCAGCAGTTACTCGCCTAGCGGGAGTTCTCAGACCCAGTACTTC. It is translated as CASSYSPSGSSQTQYF.

At least ten counts were recorded for this clonotype. The rearrangement uses TRBV20-1 and TRBJ2-7; tentative D call: TRBD1 (6 bases). The germline V gene encodes CDR1 DFQATT and CDR2 SNEGSKA (reference sequence). V lost 5 bases and J 0 bases, leaving 17 bases between the germline ends. There are 15 residues in the CDR3. The CDR3 DNA sequence: TGCAGTGCTCCCGACTCAGGGGCTGTCTCCTACGAGCAGTACTTC. It is translated as CSAPDSGAVSYEQYF.

Points on this clonotype: A much larger clone lies one base from this, so it may be a read error. The chain recombines TRBV12-5 with TRBJ2-3; D call uncertain. Germline V gene lookup returns CDR1 LGHNT and CDR2 FRNRAP. This CDR3 contains 12 residues. CDR3 DNA: TGTGCTAGTGGTGACGGCACAGATACGCGGTATTTT. This encodes CASGDGTDTRYF.